The source of this T cell receptor beta chain is a study of blood T cell repertoires in COVID-19. This CDR3 is 15 amino acids long. Germline assignment: CDR1 SGHRS and CDR2 YFSETQ. Germline trimming cut 1 base from V and 3 bases from J; bases unmatched to any gene: 2. Residents of approximately 25 US areas, aged roughly 18 to 89 years, made up the participants. Membership in each cohort depended on participant-reported clinical history. In the original processing: Counts of nucleated cells, estimated from reference gene primer amplification, were obtained. Data came from immunoSEQ multiplex PCR; TCRdb stores just in-frame clones and leaves some out. Clone size and the V and J calls come from that table; the DNA yielded D and trimming. The repertoire consists of 150,000 to 200,000 clones, with approximately 80% occurring once and the leading ten covering 13%.

What was sequenced was PBMCs or T cells enriched from blood (not recorded which). The chain combines TRBV5-1 with TRBJ2-2, with TRBD1 matching 8 bases. This receptor was obtained from an older woman who had recovered from COVID-19. DNA of the CDR3: TGCGCCAGCAGCTTGATGACAGGGGACACCGGGGAGCTGTTTTTT. This gives the protein CASSLMTGDTGELFF.